The 9 T cell receptor beta chains below come from one sample, sequenced in a study of spatial heterogeneity in lung cancer. Time point in this sample: sample taken at primary tumor resection. No cells were sorted before sequencing. The whole RNA sequenced was extracted from tumor, nontumor lung or frozen PBMC. TCRdb reprocessed the 5' RACE reads via MiXCR and lists one record per CDR3 protein. This table holds about 23,000 distinct CDR3 sequences, around 3.2% found once. The sample here was PBMCs, taken at surgery. Receptor source: a female donor with early-stage non-small cell lung cancer.

This clonotype was detected only a few times. With a much larger clone just one base away, this may be a read error. This sequence joins TRBV11-2 and TRBJ2-1; weak D call: TRBD1 (6 bases). The V gene's germline CDR1 is SGHAT and CDR2 FQNNGV. This CDR3 is 14 amino acids long. The CDR3 nucleotides read TGTGCCAGCAGCCCACAGGGATCCTACAATGAGCGGTTCTTC. As protein: CASSPQGSYNERFF.

This clonotype has a count of ten or more. The genes are TRBV27 and TRBJ2-3, with D unresolved. Germline values: CDR1 MNHEY, CDR2 SMNVEV (reference sequence). The length of the CDR3 is 14 residues. The V end was cut by 3 bases, the J end by 0 bases, with 7 bases between. The CDR3 DNA is TGTGCCAGCAGTTTCCACGCAAGCACAGATACGCAGTATTTT. Its translation: CASSFHASTDTQYF.

This clonotype was recorded many times. This chain joins TRBV24-1 and TRBJ2-2, with D perhaps matching TRBD1 (5 bases). V lost 0 bases, J lost 7 bases, and 8 bases lay in between. Germline values: CDR1 KGHDR, CDR2 SFDVKD. The CDR3 spans 14 residues. The CDR3 reads CATSDLTGGGELFF. The CDR3 DNA reads TGTGCCACCAGTGATTTGACAGGCGGCGGGGAGCTGTTTTTT.

This clonotype was counted ten times or more. The chain carries TRBV27 and TRBJ1-5; D is unclear. CDR3 length: 16 residues. Looked up from germline, CDR1 is MNHEY and CDR2 is SMNVEV (reference sequence). Trimming removed 4 bases from V and 7 bases from J, with 20 bases in between. The CDR3 here is CASSSIDKLFIQPQHF. The CDR3 coding sequence is TGTGCCAGCAGTTCGATCGACAAGCTATTTATCCAGCCCCAGCATTTT.

This clonotype was found many times. The V and J genes are TRBV7-9 and TRBJ2-3; D tentatively reads TRBD1 or TRBD2 (5 bases each). The germline V and J ends were trimmed by 5 bases and 0 bases, with 6 bases remaining between them. Germline V gives CDR1 SEHNR, CDR2 FQNEAQ (reference sequence). This CDR3 is built from 13 residues. The CDR3 here is CASSRDSTDTQYF. The CDR3 coding sequence is TGTGCCAGCAGCCGGGACAGCACAGATACGCAGTATTTT.

In this sample, this clonotype turned up many times. The CDR3 here is CASSELTGRDGYTF. The CDR3 DNA is TGTGCCAGCAGTGAATTAACAGGGAGGGATGGCTACACCTTC. The chain employs TRBV2 and TRBJ1-2; TRBD1 might be the D (6 bases). CDR3 size: 14 residues. Trimming stripped 2 bases from V and 6 bases from J, with 13 bases between. Per germline, CDR1 SNHLY and CDR2 FYNNEI.

This clonotype has at least ten counts. The chain has TRBV6-2 or TRBV6-3 and TRBJ2-1; D perhaps matches TRBD2 (6 bases). The CDR3 totals 18 residues. V was clipped by 6 bases and J by 5 bases, with 26 bases between them. Germline V lookup: CDR1 MNHEY, CDR2 SVGEGT. The CDR3 spells CASSPRWRRETGDNEQFF. The CDR3 DNA follows: TGTGCCAGCAGCCCCCGTTGGCGTCGGGAGACGGGGGACAATGAGCAGTTCTTC.

In its sample, this clonotype was seen many times. The V and J genes are TRBV20-1 and TRBJ2-7; perhaps TRBD1 as D (6 bases). There are 14 residues in the CDR3. The V end was cut by 3 bases, the J end by 6 bases, with 18 bases between. Germline V lookup: CDR1 DFQATT, CDR2 SNEGSKA (reference sequence). The CDR3 sequence: CSASASGAIGEQYF. CDR3 in DNA: TGCAGTGCTAGCGCTTCAGGGGCAATTGGCGAGCAGTACTTC.

There are many counts of this clonotype. This chain joins TRBV5-1 and TRBJ2-5, with a possible D match to TRBD2 (5 bases). V lost 5 bases and J lost 4, with 21 bases in between. Germline V gene sequence: CDR1 SGHRS, CDR2 YFSETQ. The CDR3 consists of 16 residues. The CDR3 DNA is TGCGCCAGCAGACTAACAGCGGAAGGAGGTCCAGAGACCCAGTACTTC. It codes for CASRLTAEGGPETQYF.